The T cell receptor (beta chain) described here comes from a study of shared clonotypes between healthy human individuals. Study findings and constraints: Represented genetic and exposure-history diversity was restricted by having few donors.

Free of recent acute infections or vaccinations, the donors were healthy HIV-negative adults. A split of CD4+ cells into CD45RA+ naive and CD45RA-negative memory subsets was performed. Original processing notes: Filtering differed because ImmunoSEQ produced junction-only sequences that carried no quality scores. Using immunoSEQ multiplex PCR, the repertoire was profiled, and TCRdb retains in-frame clones only, with some absent. Clone size and V and J calls were adopted from that table, with D and trimming inferred from the DNA. The sample consists of approximately 1.1 million clones, approximately 78% of them appearing once. The ends were cut back, 5 bases at V and 2 bases at J, with 19 bases in the middle. The CDR3 has 16 amino acids. Looked up from germline, CDR1 is MDHEN and CDR2 is SYDVKM. This clone was detected ten times or more. Its antigen is not known.

Sequencing was carried out using memory CD4+ T cells from PBMCs. The sample's subset: CD45RA-negative fraction. The V call is TRBV28, the J call TRBJ2-7; D could derive from TRBD1 or TRBD2 (5 bases each). This TCR was recovered from a man between 18 and 35 years old in good health. Some clones in this sample may be carry-over from other donors' samples. CDR3 protein: CASSTDRDGNPYEQYF. The CDR3 DNA follows: TGTGCCAGCAGTACAGACCGGGACGGGAACCCCTACGAGCAGTACTTC.